This TCR beta chain derives from a study of blood T cell repertoires in COVID-19. Study as a whole: PBMCs, B-cell-depleted T cells, or T cells provided the cDNA or gDNA that made up the material.

Method: immunoSEQ multiplex PCR; TCRdb's copy keeps in-frame clones and lacks some. The repertoire includes over 150,000 clones, about 90% of them detected once, and around 20% sits in the top ten. This CDR3 is built from 12 residues. The germline CDR1 and CDR2 sequences are SNHLY and FYNNEI. Trimming took off 6 bases at V and 4 bases at J, with 9 bases between the two ends. The chain carries TRBV2 and TRBJ1-1; D is perhaps TRBD1 (5 bases). This receptor was identified in a man between 65 and 85 years old with active or convalescent COVID-19. Sequencing was carried out using peripheral blood. CDR3 bases: TGTGCCAGCAGGGGACTGTTCACTGAAGCTTTCTTT. Translating gives CASRGLFTEAFF.